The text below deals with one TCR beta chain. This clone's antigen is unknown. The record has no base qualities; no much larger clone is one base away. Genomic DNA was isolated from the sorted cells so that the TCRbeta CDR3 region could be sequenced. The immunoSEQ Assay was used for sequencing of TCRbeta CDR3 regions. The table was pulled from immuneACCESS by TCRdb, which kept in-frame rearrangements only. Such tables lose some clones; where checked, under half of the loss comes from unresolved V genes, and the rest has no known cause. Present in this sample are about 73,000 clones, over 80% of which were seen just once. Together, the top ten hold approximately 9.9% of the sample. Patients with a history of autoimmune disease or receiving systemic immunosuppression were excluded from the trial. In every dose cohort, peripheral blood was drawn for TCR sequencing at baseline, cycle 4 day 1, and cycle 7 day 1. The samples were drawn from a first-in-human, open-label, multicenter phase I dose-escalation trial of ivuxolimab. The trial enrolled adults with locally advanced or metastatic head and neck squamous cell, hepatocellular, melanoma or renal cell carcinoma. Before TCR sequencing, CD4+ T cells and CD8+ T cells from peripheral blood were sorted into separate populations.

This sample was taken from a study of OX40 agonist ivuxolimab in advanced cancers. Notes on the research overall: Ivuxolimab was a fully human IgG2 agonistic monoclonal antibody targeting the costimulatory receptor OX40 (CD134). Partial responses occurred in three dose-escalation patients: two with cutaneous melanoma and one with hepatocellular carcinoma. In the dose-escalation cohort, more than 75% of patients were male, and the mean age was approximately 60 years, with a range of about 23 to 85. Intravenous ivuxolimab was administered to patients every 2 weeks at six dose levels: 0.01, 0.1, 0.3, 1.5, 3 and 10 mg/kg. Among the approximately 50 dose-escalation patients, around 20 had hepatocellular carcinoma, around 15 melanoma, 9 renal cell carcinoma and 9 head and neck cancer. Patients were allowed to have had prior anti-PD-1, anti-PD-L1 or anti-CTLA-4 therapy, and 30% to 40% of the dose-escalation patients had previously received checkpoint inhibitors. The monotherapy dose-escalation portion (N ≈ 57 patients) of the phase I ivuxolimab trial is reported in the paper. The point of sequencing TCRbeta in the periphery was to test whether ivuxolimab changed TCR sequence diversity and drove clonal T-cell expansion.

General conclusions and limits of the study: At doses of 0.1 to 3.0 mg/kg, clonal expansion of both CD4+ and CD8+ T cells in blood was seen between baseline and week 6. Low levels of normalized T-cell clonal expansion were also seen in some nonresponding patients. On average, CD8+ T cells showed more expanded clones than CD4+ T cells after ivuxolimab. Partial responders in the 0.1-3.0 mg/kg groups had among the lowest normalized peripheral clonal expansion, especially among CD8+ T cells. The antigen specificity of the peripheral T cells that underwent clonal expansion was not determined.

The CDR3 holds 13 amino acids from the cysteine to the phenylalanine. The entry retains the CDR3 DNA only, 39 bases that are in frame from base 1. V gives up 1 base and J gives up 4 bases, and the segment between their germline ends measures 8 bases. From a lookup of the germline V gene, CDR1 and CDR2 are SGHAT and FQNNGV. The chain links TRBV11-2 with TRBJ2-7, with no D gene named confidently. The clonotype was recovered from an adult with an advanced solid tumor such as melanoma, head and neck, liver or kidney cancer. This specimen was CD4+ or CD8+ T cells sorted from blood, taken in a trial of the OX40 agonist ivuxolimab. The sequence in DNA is TGTGCCAGCAGCTTAGGCCCGGCGTACGAGCAGTACTTC. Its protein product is CASSLGPAYEQYF.